The next 9 T cell receptor beta chains were all read from a single sample in a study of T-cell reconstitution after alpha-beta-depleted transplantation in children. TCRbeta library construction was performed incorporating unique molecular identifiers. MiXCR was run by TCRdb on the PCR reads, yielding one entry per CDR3 protein. This sample has approximately 400,000 distinct CDR3 sequences; around 15% occur once, and the top ten carry 25% to 30%. Sequencing used PBMCs, mostly from graft donor cells, obtained 360 days after TCRalphabeta/CD19-depleted stem cell transplant. The receptor set was obtained from a boy less than two years old who had a stem cell transplant for Wiskott-Aldrich syndrome, so the T cells may come from the graft donor.

This clonotype was observed a few times. The chain couples TRBV10-3 to TRBJ1-2; the match to TRBD1 covers 8 bases. The CDR3 runs 14 residues. From germline, CDR1 is ENHRY and CDR2 SYGVKD. Trimming at V came to 5 bases and at J to 4 bases, leaving 6 bases not matched to a gene. The CDR3 nucleotides are TGTGCCATCAGTATCCGGGACAGGACCTATGGCTACACCTTC. It encodes CAISIRDRTYGYTF.

This clonotype was seen a few times. The rearrangement uses TRBV27 and TRBJ2-7; 8 positions match TRBD2. CDR1 and CDR2 from the germline V gene are MNHEY and SMNVEV (reference sequence). Germline trimming cut 6 bases from V and 3 bases from J; bases unmatched to any gene: 10. CDR3 length: 15 residues. The CDR3 DNA is TGTGCCAGCAGCTTTTTAGGGACTAGAGTCTACGAGCAGTACTTC. Amino acids: CASSFLGTRVYEQYF.

The chain has TRBV7-9 and TRBJ1-6; no clear D. Trimming removed 6 bases at V and 8 bases at J, with 8 bases between. Germline assignment: CDR1 SEHNR and CDR2 FQNEAQ (reference sequence). The CDR3 extends over 12 amino acids. CDR3 DNA sequence: TGTGCCAGCAGGGGATGGGATTCACCCCTCCACTTT. Translating gives CASRGWDSPLHF.

This clonotype was observed a few times. The chain uses TRBV28 and TRBJ2-2, with D uncertain. The CDR3 contains 13 residues. Germline V lookup: CDR1 MDHEN, CDR2 SYDVKM. V lost 7 bases, J lost 8 bases, and 14 bases lay in between. The CDR3 nucleotides are TGTGCCAGCAAGAGATGGGGAACAGGGGAGCTGTTTTTT. Translation gives CASKRWGTGELFF. The variable domain in full, completed from reference TRBV28 and TRBJ2-2, reads DVKVTQSSRYLVKRTGEKVFLECVQDMDHENMFWYRQDPGLGLRLIYFSYDVKMKEKGDIPEGYSVSREKKERFSLILESASTNQTSMYLCASKRWGTGELFFGEGSRLTVL.

The gene calls are TRBV5-1 and TRBJ2-7; 7 positions agree with TRBD2. CDR1 is SGHRS, CDR2 YFSETQ, per germline. Trimming removed 3 bases from V and 4 bases from J; junction bases left unmatched: 10. This CDR3 region has 15 residues. CDR3 sequence (DNA): TGCGCCAGCAGCTGGGGTGCGGGAGAATCATACGAGCAGTACTTC. It specifies CASSWGAGESYEQYF.

The V gene is TRBV5-1, the J gene TRBJ2-7, with 10 bases identical to TRBD1. The CDR3 has 14 amino acids. CDR1 and CDR2 from the germline V gene are SGHRS and YFSETQ. The J segment lost 7 bases and the V segment lost 4 bases, leaving 8 bases of the junction unmatched. The CDR3 loop is CASSTRQGADEQYF. The CDR3 bases are TGCGCCAGCAGCACTCGACAGGGGGCGGATGAGCAGTACTTC.

This clonotype has only a few counts. This rearrangement joins TRBV10-3 to TRBJ2-5, with D perhaps matching TRBD1 (6 bases). This CDR3 has 13 residues. V lost 5 bases and J 5 bases, leaving 12 bases between the germline ends. Germline CDR1 ENHRY, CDR2 SYGVKD. The CDR3 region has the DNA TGTGCCATCAGTCCCAGGGGAACGGAGACCCAGTACTTC. Its translation: CAISPRGTETQYF.

Regarding this clonotype: One junction end does not reproduce the germline sequence, and a read error may be involved. The V call is TRBV7-6, the J call TRBJ1-1; D is unresolved. CDR1 SGHVS and CDR2 FNYEAQ come from the germline V gene. This CDR3 region has 15 residues. Written as DNA, the CDR3 is TGTGCCAGCAGTTTAGCTACAGCTTCGAACACTGAAGCTTTCTTT. Its translation: CASSLATASNTEAFF. The full variable domain, in which reference TRBV7-6 and TRBJ1-1 provide the parts outside the CDR3, is GAGVSQSPRYKVTKRGQDVALRCDPISGHVSLYWYRQALGQGPEFLTYFNYEAQQDKSGLPNDRFSAERPEGSISTLTIQRTEQRDSAMYRCASSLATASNTEAFFGQGTRLTVV.

This clonotype was found a few times. V and J are TRBV12-3 or TRBV12-4 and TRBJ2-5, with a possible D match to TRBD1 (6 bases). The V end was cut by 5 bases, the J end by 5 bases, with 24 bases between. The CDR3 is 17 residues long. This CDR3 reads CASSVTSEKGGVETQYF. DNA of the CDR3: TGTGCCAGCAGTGTCACCTCGGAGAAAGGGGGAGTGGAGACCCAGTACTTC.